Shown below are 32 T cell receptor beta chains from a single sample sequenced in a study of early stage breast cancer tumors. Repertoires were generated with immunoSEQ multiplex PCR, while TCRdb's copy carries only in-frame clones and drops some. In the table there are approximately 70,000 clones, around 80% of which are singletons. Sequenced sample: blood. Receptors originate from a person aged 35 to 50 with breast cancer.

The chain is built from TRBV5-1 and TRBJ2-7; TRBD1 agrees at 7 bases. CDR3 length: 15 residues. V trimming: 0 bases; J trimming: 3 bases; junction bases outside the gene matches: 6. The germline V gene has CDR1 SGHRS and CDR2 YFSETQ. Here the CDR3 reads CASSLGGTDLYEQYF. CDR3 DNA sequence: TGCGCCAGCAGCTTGGGTGGGACAGATCTCTACGAGCAGTACTTC.

The table lists this clone with a count of one. V gene TRBV4-1 combines with J gene TRBJ2-1; 11 bases line up with TRBD1. The CDR3 runs 13 residues. Germline-derived CDR1 and CDR2 are MGHRA and YSYEKL. The V gene end was trimmed by 9 bases and the J gene end by 6 bases; junction bases not matched to a gene: 4. CDR3: CASSGTGGNEQFF. In DNA, the CDR3 is TGCGCCAGTTCCGGGACAGGGGGCAATGAGCAGTTCTTC.

This chain uses TRBV18 with TRBJ2-7; D uncertain. Trimming took 5 bases from V and 0 from J, leaving 5 bases between them. CDR3 length: 12 amino acids. Per the germline V gene, CDR1 is KGHSH and CDR2 is LQKENI. Here the CDR3 reads CASSSSSYEQYF. CDR3 nucleotides: TGTGCCAGCTCATCTAGCTCCTACGAGCAGTACTTC.

The chain employs TRBV18 and TRBJ2-1; 9 nucleotides line up with TRBD2. The CDR3 length is 15 residues. Germline V gene data show CDR1 as KGHSH and CDR2 as LQKENI. V shed 3 bases, J shed 6 bases, and the junction held 6 bases outside the gene matches. The CDR3 sequence is CASSPLAGSGNEQFF. CDR3 nucleotides: TGTGCCAGCTCACCGCTAGCGGGATCGGGCAATGAGCAGTTCTTC. The full variable domain, its missing parts supplied by reference TRBV18 and TRBJ2-1, is NAGVMQNPRHLVRRRGQEARLRCSPMKGHSHVYWYRQLPEEGLKFMVYLQKENIIDESGMPKERFSAEFPKEGPSILRIQQVVRGDSAAYFCASSPLAGSGNEQFFGPGTRLTVL.

This rearrangement joins TRBV2 to TRBJ1-3; D is ambiguous. V was trimmed by 5 bases and J by 3 bases, leaving 14 bases between them. Germline-derived CDR1 and CDR2 are SNHLY and FYNNEI. This CDR3 is built from 15 residues. CDR3 sequence (DNA): TGTGCCAGCAGTCAGCTCTCGACGATTGGAAACACCATATATTTT. Encoded protein: CASSQLSTIGNTIYF.

V is TRBV7-9 and J is TRBJ2-2, with D unresolved. V was shortened by 0 bases and J by 3 bases, with 2 bases between the two germline ends. Germline CDR1 SEHNR, CDR2 FQNEAQ (reference sequence). The CDR3 covers 13 residues. The CDR3 DNA is TGTGCCAGCAGCTTAGCGGACACCGGGGAGCTGTTTTTT. Amino acids: CASSLADTGELFF.

V and J are TRBV19 and TRBJ2-5; 14 nucleotides align to TRBD2. The germline V gene encodes CDR1 LNHDA and CDR2 SQIVND (reference sequence). J lost 4 bases, V lost 8 bases, and 3 bases had no gene match. This CDR3 is 14 amino acids long. CDR3 DNA: TGTGCCAGTGGGGGACTAGCGGGAGTAGAGACCCAGTACTTC. It codes for CASGGLAGVETQYF.

This clone was picked up a small number of times. The chain is built from TRBV28 and TRBJ2-7; 14 bases match TRBD2. The CDR3 has 15 amino acids. CDR1 and CDR2 (germline): MDHEN, SYDVKM. The junction had 4 bases not matched to a gene; V was cut back by 5 bases and J by 4 bases. The CDR3 sequence is CASSPGTSGRYEQYF. DNA of the CDR3: TGTGCCAGCAGTCCCGGGACTAGCGGGAGATACGAGCAGTACTTC.

As for this clone: Additional DNA sequences in this sample encode the identical CDR3. The rearrangement uses TRBV2 and TRBJ2-3; D not certain. The V end lost 4 bases, the J end lost 7 bases, and 6 bases lay between the germline ends. The CDR3 sequence is 11 residues long. Germline V gives CDR1 SNHLY, CDR2 FYNNEI. The CDR3 coding sequence is TGTGCCAGCAGTGTGGGGAATACGCAGTATTTT. This gives the protein CASSVGNTQYF.

This chain uses TRBV2 with TRBJ2-5; D gene uncertain. Trimming removed 4 bases from V and 1 base from J, with 7 bases in between. There are 13 residues in the CDR3. Germline CDR1 SNHLY, CDR2 FYNNEI. CDR3 in DNA: TGTGCCAGCAGTGGGACCCGCCAAGAGACCCAGTACTTC. Protein: CASSGTRQETQYF.

The rearrangement links TRBV2 to TRBJ2-7, with D maybe TRBD2 (6 bases). The V end was cut by 5 bases, the J end by 0 bases, with 17 bases between. The CDR3 contains 16 residues. The germline V gene has CDR1 SNHLY and CDR2 FYNNEI. The CDR3 DNA reads TGTGCCAGCAGTAGCGACTCGGGGGTGGGCTCCTACGAGCAGTACTTC. Amino acid sequence: CASSSDSGVGSYEQYF.

The chain is built from TRBV10-2 and TRBJ1-5; the D is unclear. Per the germline V gene, CDR1 is WSHSY and CDR2 is SAAADI. The CDR3 length is 13 residues. Trimming cost V 4 bases and J 4 bases, with 8 bases left between them. The CDR3 DNA sequence: TGCGCCAGCAGTGGGTCGTTTAATCAGCCCCAGCATTTT. Its protein product is CASSGSFNQPQHF.

The chain has TRBV2 and TRBJ1-1; the D is unclear. V was clipped by 6 bases and J by 0 bases, with 14 bases between them. Germline-derived CDR1 and CDR2 are SNHLY and FYNNEI. This CDR3 is 15 amino acids long. The CDR3 is CASSPRLKVNTEAFF. CDR3 DNA sequence: TGTGCCAGCAGCCCCCGTCTTAAAGTGAACACTGAAGCTTTCTTT.

The chain combines TRBV27 with TRBJ2-1; 9 nucleotides align to TRBD1. This CDR3 has 14 residues. Germline V gives CDR1 MNHEY, CDR2 SMNVEV (reference sequence). V lost 7 bases and J lost 4; bases outside the gene matches: 5. The CDR3 sequence: CASNHGQGYNEQFF. DNA for the CDR3: TGTGCCAGCAATCACGGACAGGGGTACAATGAGCAGTTCTTC.

The CDR3 loop reads CGRATAERNTEAFF. CDR3 nucleotides: TGTGGCCGAGCGACAGCTGAAAGGAACACTGAAGCTTTCTTT. The J gene is TRBJ1-1, the V gene TRBV7-3; tentative D call: TRBD1 (5 bases). The CDR3 has 14 residues. Per germline, CDR1 SGHTA and CDR2 FQGTGA.

This rearrangement joins TRBV7-6 to TRBJ2-3, with TRBD1 matching over 9 bases. Germline V gene lookup returns CDR1 SGHVS and CDR2 FNYEAQ. The V and J ends lost 5 bases and 4 bases, in that order; junction bases with no gene match: 7. This CDR3 comprises 15 residues. The CDR3 DNA is TGTGCCAGCAGCCTAGGACAGGGGAAGGCAGATACGCAGTATTTT. Encoded protein: CASSLGQGKADTQYF.

V and J are TRBV7-9 and TRBJ2-2; D gene ambiguous. Germline CDR1 and CDR2: SEHNR and FQNEAQ (reference sequence). V lost 2 bases, J lost 4 bases, and 8 bases lay in between. There are 14 residues in the CDR3. The CDR3 spells CASSLRQFTGELFF. The CDR3 DNA reads TGTGCCAGCAGCTTAAGGCAGTTCACCGGGGAGCTGTTTTTT.

The chain links TRBV6-5 to TRBJ2-3; 8 nucleotides line up with TRBD2. The CDR3 consists of 12 residues. Germline loops: CDR1 MNHEY, CDR2 SVGAGI. V shed 11 bases and J 5 bases; nucleotides not matched to a gene: 6. CDR3 DNA sequence: TGTGCCTCACGGACTAGCCAAGATACGCAGTATTTT. Amino acid sequence: CASRTSQDTQYF.

The V gene is TRBV2, the J gene TRBJ2-5; TRBD2 agrees at 8 bases. This CDR3 is built from 13 residues. The junction had 5 bases not matched to a gene; V was cut back by 6 bases and J by 5 bases. Germline lookup yields CDR1 SNHLY and CDR2 FYNNEI. CDR3 sequence reads: CASSGTRGETQYF. CDR3 sequence (DNA): TGTGCCAGCAGCGGGACTAGAGGCGAGACCCAGTACTTC.

The chain carries TRBV4-2 and TRBJ2-2; TRBD2 matches at 7 bases. The CDR3 contains 16 residues. The germline CDR1 and CDR2 sequences are LGHNA and YNFKEQ. V gave up 3 bases and J gave up 7 bases; unmatched junction bases: 11. Written as DNA, the CDR3 is TGTGCCAGCAGCCAGAACGCGGGGAGGGCGGTCGGGGAGCTGTTTTTT. Its translation: CASSQNAGRAVGELFF.

This chain links TRBV28 with TRBJ1-1; D is ambiguous. CDR1 is MDHEN, CDR2 SYDVKM, per germline. Trimming cost V 4 bases and J 0 bases, with 6 bases left between them. This CDR3 is 13 amino acids long. CDR3 DNA: TGTGCCAGCAGTTCTCACATGAACACTGAAGCTTTCTTT. Protein sequence: CASSSHMNTEAFF.

This chain's CDR3 is CASTEDGSNQPQHF. CDR3 DNA: TGTGCCAGTACAGAGGACGGTAGCAATCAGCCCCAGCATTTT. The chain links TRBV19 to TRBJ1-5; D ambiguous. Germline values: CDR1 LNHDA, CDR2 SQIVND (reference sequence). Trimming stripped 7 bases from V and 0 bases from J, with 10 bases between. The CDR3 consists of 14 residues.

The rearrangement links TRBV28 to TRBJ2-1; 10 bases are shared with TRBD2. The CDR3 is 15 residues long. Germline CDR1 reads MDHEN; CDR2 reads SYDVKM. V shed 1 base and J 5 bases; nucleotides not matched to a gene: 2. The CDR3 protein is CASSLYGTSDNEQFF. The DNA for the CDR3 is TGTGCCAGCAGTTTATATGGGACTAGCGACAATGAGCAGTTCTTC.

CDR3: CSVDQNTEAFF. The CDR3 DNA sequence: TGCAGCGTTGACCAGAACACTGAAGCTTTCTTT. This chain uses TRBV29-1 with TRBJ1-1, with D unresolved. This CDR3 has 11 amino acids. V was trimmed by 3 bases and J by 1 base, leaving 3 bases between them. Germline lookup yields CDR1 SQVTM and CDR2 ANQGSEA.

CDR3 coding DNA: TGCGCCAGCAGGCTAGCGGGCACTAGCACAGATACGCAGTATTTT. Protein product: CASRLAGTSTDTQYF. The V call is TRBV4-1, the J call TRBJ2-3; 8 bases agree with TRBD2. Trimming at V came to 6 bases and at J to 0 bases, leaving 5 bases not matched to a gene. This CDR3 has 15 residues. CDR1 MGHRA and CDR2 YSYEKL come from the germline V gene.

This rearrangement joins TRBV7-6 to TRBJ2-1, with unresolved D. Trimming took off 2 bases at V and 4 bases at J, with 9 bases between the two ends. The CDR3 is made up of 14 amino acids. Germline assignment: CDR1 SGHVS and CDR2 FNYEAQ. CDR3 protein: CASSLSANYNEQFF. The CDR3 region has the DNA TGTGCCAGCAGCTTATCTGCAAATTACAATGAGCAGTTCTTC.

This sequence joins TRBV6-5 and TRBJ2-7, with a possible D match to TRBD2 (5 bases). Germline V CDR1 and CDR2: MNHEY, SVGAGI. The CDR3 totals 13 residues. V lost 6 bases, J lost 3 bases, and 12 bases lay in between. CDR3 in DNA: TGTGCCAGCAGCAATAGCGTGAGCTACGAGCAGTACTTC. Residues: CASSNSVSYEQYF.

This clone has a single count. The chain carries TRBV11-2 and TRBJ2-3; the D is unclear. This CDR3 comprises 12 residues. V lost 0 bases and J 7 bases, leaving 5 bases between the germline ends. The germline V gene encodes CDR1 SGHAT and CDR2 FQNNGV. CDR3 loop: CASSLDTYTQYF. The CDR3 bases are TGTGCCAGCAGCTTAGACACCTATACGCAGTATTTT.

The CDR3 DNA reads as TGCGCCAGCAGCCAAGAGGGACCAAACACCGGGGAGCTGTTTTTT. Its translation: CASSQEGPNTGELFF. The J gene is TRBJ2-2, the V gene TRBV4-1, with D perhaps assigned TRBD1 or TRBD2 (5 bases each). In germline, CDR1 is MGHRA, CDR2 YSYEKL. The CDR3 covers 15 residues. The V end was cut by 0 bases, the J end by 2 bases, with 7 bases between.

This clone appeared a few times. The chain has TRBV7-9 and TRBJ2-7; no firm D call. Trimming shortened V by 5 bases and J by 3 bases, and 11 bases separated the two germline ends. Germline V gives CDR1 SEHNR, CDR2 FQNEAQ (reference sequence). CDR3 size: 13 residues. CDR3 coding DNA: TGTGCCAGCAGCCAAGTATCCCGCTACGAGCAGTACTTC. It specifies CASSQVSRYEQYF.

The sample holds one count of this clone. The chain uses TRBV28 and TRBJ2-1, with 12 bases lining up with TRBD2. The CDR3 loop spans 16 amino acids. Germline-derived CDR1 and CDR2 are MDHEN and SYDVKM. Losses at the gene ends were 6 bases for V and 0 bases for J; bases not matched to a gene: 3. CDR3 sequence: CASSPSGRASYNEQFF. CDR3 in DNA: TGTGCCAGCAGCCCTAGCGGGAGGGCCTCCTACAATGAGCAGTTCTTC.

This rearrangement joins TRBV18 to TRBJ2-3; D might be TRBD1 (5 bases). Trimming took 2 bases from V and 2 from J, leaving 20 bases between them. The CDR3 spans 18 residues. Germline CDR1 KGHSH, CDR2 LQKENI. The CDR3 DNA follows: TGTGCCAGCTCACCAGTGTATTTAAGGGGTTCCAACACAGATACGCAGTATTTT. This codes for CASSPVYLRGSNTDTQYF.